The text below deals with one T cell receptor (beta chain). Its antigen is unknown. Genomic DNA constituted the template upon which TCR beta VDJ and CDR3 profiling was performed. TCRdb redid the calling of the reads with MiXCR, one entry per CDR3 protein. The table includes hundreds of thousands of distinct CDR3 sequences, around 33% detected once. Sequencing was done on patients that had shown CD8+CD57+ cell expansion by flow cytometry. In all patients, the disease was severe acquired aplastic anemia. The data originate from a study of CD8+CD57+ T cells in acquired aplastic anemia. Across the study: On average, sorted CD4+ and CD8+ cells gave roughly 2.9 ug of DNA. Study-wide results and limits: Shared by patients and controls, twenty-nine CD8+ CDR3s were abundant in patients.

Sequencing was done on a sample of sorted CD4+, CD8+, or CD8+CD57+ T cells (not recorded which) from PBMCs. The clonotype was recovered from a human donor with aplastic anemia.

CDR3 loop: CASNHWPMNSQNYGYTF. The CDR3 coding sequence is TGTGCCAGCAACCACTGGCCGATGAACAGTCAAAACTATGGCTACACCTTC. The chain couples TRBV25-1 to TRBJ1-2; D is uncertain. V dropped 7 bases and J dropped 2 bases, with 23 bases sitting between them. Germline CDR1 MGHDK, CDR2 SYGVNS. The CDR3 is 17 amino acids.